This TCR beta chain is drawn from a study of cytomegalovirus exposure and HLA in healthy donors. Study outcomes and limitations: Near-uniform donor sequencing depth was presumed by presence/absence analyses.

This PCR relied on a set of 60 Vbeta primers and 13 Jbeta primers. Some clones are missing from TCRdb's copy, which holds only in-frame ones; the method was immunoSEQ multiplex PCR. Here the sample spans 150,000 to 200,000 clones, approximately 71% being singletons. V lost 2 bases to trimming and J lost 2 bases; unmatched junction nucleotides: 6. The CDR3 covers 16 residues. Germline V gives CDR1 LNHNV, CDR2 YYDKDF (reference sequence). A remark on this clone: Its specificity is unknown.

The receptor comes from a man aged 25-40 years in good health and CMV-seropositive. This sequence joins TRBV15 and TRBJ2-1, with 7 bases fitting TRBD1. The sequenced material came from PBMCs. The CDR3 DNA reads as TGTGCCACCAGCAGAAACCGGGACAGTACCTACAATGAGCAGTTCTTC. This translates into CATSRNRDSTYNEQFF.